The source of this T cell receptor beta chain is a study of cytomegalovirus exposure and HLA in healthy donors. The sample holds a few counts of this clone. Its antigen is not known. Germline CDR1 is MNHEY and CDR2 is SVGAGI. The CDR3 extends over 15 amino acids. With V trimmed by 9 bases and J by 4 bases, 12 bases remained unmatched. Primers included in the PCR were 60 Vbeta and 13 Jbeta primers. Assay: immunoSEQ multiplex PCR; the TCRdb copy retains only in-frame clones and omits some. Seen here are 150,000 to 200,000 clones, approximately 83% observed once, and the top ten hold about 3%. Study outcomes and limitations: Most of the TCR beta V segments (in an earlier analysis) were productive either about 87% or about 30% of the time.

Material: PBMCs. This chain connects TRBV6-5 to TRBJ1-2; TRBD1 aligns across 9 bases. The TCR comes from a male donor in good health and CMV-seronegative. As DNA, the CDR3 is TGTGCCAGTCGTCCGGCCCAGACAGGGGGCTATGGCTACACCTTC. It is translated as CASRPAQTGGYGYTF.